Listed here is a single T cell receptor (beta chain). The record originates from a study of control samples from healthy donors and cancer patients. Germline V gene sequence: CDR1 SGHTA, CDR2 FQGTGA. There are 15 residues in the CDR3. The V end was cut by 4 bases, the J end by 4 bases, with 15 bases between. Produced via immunoSEQ multiplex PCR; TCRdb's table is partial and in-frame only. The table shows 110,000 to 150,000 clones, with roughly 90% occurring only once. This clonotype originated in a young man in good health. The sequenced sample consisted of blood. The V and J genes are TRBV7-3 and TRBJ2-3; maybe TRBD1 (5 bases). The CDR3 sequence: CASSSIGAGADTQYF. The CDR3 DNA sequence: TGTGCCAGCAGCTCCATTGGGGCTGGTGCAGATACGCAGTATTTT.